This is a list of T cell receptor beta chains from one sample in a study of blood T cells in healthy people across ages. Each CDR3 protein is one row after TCRdb ran MiXCR on the 5' RACE reads. This sample has hundreds of thousands of distinct CDR3 sequences, with under 30% found just once. These data also formed part of another study, on T cells of mothers and their children.

The sequencing input was blood. The receptors here all came from a boy between 5 and 17 years old in good health. CDR3s include the opening cysteine and the closing phenylalanine or tryptophan. D genes are given only for firm matches. The size of a clone is reported for some rows only, either as once, few or many, or as a class for expanded clones.

abundance	d_gene	v_gene	j_gene	CDR3aa
.	TRBD2	TRBV5-6	TRBJ2-5	CASSLTSGLETQYF
few	TRBD1	TRBV28	TRBJ2-7	CASSRGQGGEQYF
few	TRBD1	TRBV20-1	TRBJ2-3	CSPEGARDTQYF
.	TRBD2	TRBV20-1	TRBJ2-3	CSAQTELAGDTQYF
.	.	TRBV2	TRBJ2-5	CASLGQPQETQYF
.	TRBD1	TRBV5-1	TRBJ2-5	CASSDATGVETQYF
few	.	TRBV28	.	CASRVSVYEQYF
.	.	TRBV7-2	TRBJ1-2	CASSFPGSGSGGYTF
few	.	TRBV29-1	TRBJ1-4	CSVDLRAMNEKLFF
few	.	TRBV6-1	.	CASSRPSSQQDNKQFF
.	.	TRBV25-1	.	CASRTPGRGTQYF
.	.	TRBV12-3/TRBV12-4	TRBJ2-5	CASSSPLQETQYF
many	.	TRBV4-1	TRBJ2-5	CASSPSIQETQYF
.	.	TRBV3-1	TRBJ1-2	CASSQEQWTENYGYTF
once	.	TRBV5-1	.	CASSLVQNTYEQYF
.	.	TRBV4-1	TRBJ2-3	CASSQDRAHRADTQYF
.	.	TRBV5-1	TRBJ2-5	CASSFGGHNQETQYF
few	.	TRBV5-1	TRBJ2-7	CASSLEGWRGVTSYEQYF
few	.	TRBV14	TRBJ1-1	CASSQDPGEGWVNTEAFF
.	TRBD1	TRBV9	TRBJ1-6	CASSDRQGNSPLHF
.	.	TRBV4-2	TRBJ1-2	CASSQDSGVGGYTF
many	TRBD2	TRBV10-3	TRBJ2-7	CAISGGGAGASYEQYF
.	.	TRBV27	TRBJ2-1	CASSSSGTHYNEQFF
.	.	TRBV29-1	TRBJ1-4	CSGGDGNNEKLFF
.	TRBD2	TRBV6-5	TRBJ2-4	CASIFWGRAWGAKNIQYF
.	.	TRBV7-2	TRBJ1-5	CASSRDGDSNQPQHF
.	.	TRBV2	TRBJ2-7	CASRTDPLRYEQYF
few	.	TRBV2	TRBJ1-2	CATTAQEEDGYTF
.	TRBD2	TRBV20-1	TRBJ2-5	CSARDQSGEAQETQYF
.	.	TRBV20-1	TRBJ1-2	CSARDNPAAYGYTF
.	.	TRBV7-6	TRBJ1-4	CASSSTLSTNEKLFF
.	.	TRBV9	TRBJ2-4	CASSVRDRGIPNIQYF
.	.	TRBV28	TRBJ2-5	CASVPSGGGRQETQYF
once	.	TRBV4-1	TRBJ2-5	CASSQNHGTFGGLQETQYF
.	.	TRBV6-2/TRBV6-3	TRBJ2-4	CASSYVQGRNIQYF
few	.	TRBV25-1	TRBJ2-1	CASSEGRASSYNEQFF
many	.	TRBV6-2/TRBV6-3	TRBJ2-3	CASSYGGTHTQYF
few	.	TRBV28	TRBJ1-3	CASSSPFMGGGNTIYF
few	.	TRBV20-1	TRBJ2-7	CSATKGPSPRYEQYF
.	.	TRBV3-1	TRBJ2-1	CASSQEIGVVVPSYNEQFF
few	.	TRBV2	TRBJ2-1	CASNRVIRDEQFF
.	.	TRBV7-2	TRBJ2-5	CASSPRPTGGVQETQYF
few	TRBD1	TRBV6-4	.	CASSDPVRGIIEQFF
.	.	TRBV29-1	.	CSVDAPGTYEQYF
few	.	TRBV6-1	TRBJ1-4	CASSELRGDYNEKLFF
.	.	TRBV20-1	TRBJ1-4	CSARDRPGRQGKLFF
.	TRBD2	TRBV5-6	TRBJ2-4	CASSSLGREVNIQYF
.	.	TRBV5-6	TRBJ2-1	CASSSAGNVEYNEQFF
few	.	TRBV6-6	TRBJ1-1	CASNPRNTEAFF
few	TRBD2	TRBV20-1	TRBJ2-5	CSAHPSGGAGETQYF
few	.	TRBV3-1	.	CASSQDLGLVGFDEQFF